Reported below is one T cell receptor (beta chain). Its cognate antigen has yet to be identified. The record has no base qualities; no much larger clone is one base away. This sample is part of a study of OX40 agonist ivuxolimab in advanced cancers. Study-level background: Ivuxolimab was an agonistic, fully human IgG2 monoclonal antibody directed against OX40 (CD134), a costimulatory receptor. Intravenous ivuxolimab was administered to patients every 2 weeks at six dose levels: 0.01, 0.1, 0.3, 1.5, 3 and 10 mg/kg. Of the roughly 51 patients in dose escalation, around 19 had hepatocellular carcinoma, some 15 had melanoma, 9 had renal cell carcinoma and 9 had head and neck cancer. In the dose-escalation cohort, more than 75% of patients were male, and the mean age was around 60 years, with a range of about 23 to 80. Patients were allowed to have had prior anti-PD-1, anti-PD-L1 or anti-CTLA-4 therapy, and approximately 43% of the dose-escalation patients had previously received checkpoint inhibitors. Three dose-escalation patients achieved partial responses, one with hepatocellular carcinoma and two with cutaneous melanoma. Peripheral TCRbeta sequencing aimed to test whether ivuxolimab altered TCR sequence diversity and caused clonal T-cell expansion. The paper reports the monotherapy dose-escalation portion (N of about 52 patients) of the phase I ivuxolimab trial.

Genomic DNA was extracted from sorted cells for sequencing of the TCRbeta CDR3 region. The immunoSEQ Assay was used for sequencing of TCRbeta CDR3 regions. This immuneACCESS table, as held by TCRdb, lists in-frame sequences with V and J called but not all clones. Of the missing ones, under half trace to an unresolved V gene in checked studies; the others have no known cause. The sample yields 55,000 to 70,000 clones; approximately 85% were counted once. The top ten clonotypes cover over 2% of the sample. Overall study results and their limits: After ivuxolimab, expanded clones were on average more numerous among CD8+ T cells than among CD4+ T cells. At doses from 0.1 to 3.0 mg/kg, clonal expansion was seen in both CD4+ and CD8+ blood T cells between baseline and week 6. In the 0.1-3.0 mg/kg groups, partial responders were among the patients with the lowest normalized peripheral clonal expansion, particularly in CD8+ T cells. Antigen specificity was not determined for the clonally expanded peripheral T cells. Low levels of normalized T-cell clonal expansion were also seen in some patients who did not respond.

The trial excluded patients who had a history of autoimmune disease or who were on systemic immunosuppression. Peripheral blood for TCR sequencing was collected from all dose cohorts at baseline, on cycle 4 day 1, and on cycle 7 day 1. Samples came from an open-label, multicenter, first-in-human phase I dose-escalation trial of ivuxolimab. Adults with locally advanced or metastatic melanoma, renal cell, hepatocellular, or head and neck squamous cell carcinoma were enrolled in the trial. Before TCR sequencing, CD4+ T cells and CD8+ T cells from peripheral blood were sorted into separate populations. There are 14 amino acids in the CDR3, from cysteine to phenylalanine inclusive. Just CDR3 DNA is preserved here, 42 bases in frame from base 1. Between the V and J ends, shortened by 0 bases and 3 bases respectively, the junction contains 5 bases. CDR1 KGHSH and CDR2 LQKENI were looked up in the germline V gene.

This receptor was identified in an adult with an advanced solid tumor such as melanoma, head and neck, liver or kidney cancer. Rearrangement joined TRBV18 to TRBJ2-2; confidence is insufficient to name the D gene. The input for sequencing was CD4+ or CD8+ T cells sorted from blood, taken in a trial of the OX40 agonist ivuxolimab. The CDR3 sequence is CASSPPGDTGELFF. The nucleotides read TGTGCCAGCTCACCACCGGGTGACACCGGGGAGCTGTTTTTT.